The subject of this entry is one T cell receptor beta chain. The germline gives CDR1 LGHNA, CDR2 YSLEER. Trimming at V came to 0 bases and at J to 2 bases, leaving 9 bases not matched to a gene. This CDR3 spans 18 amino acids. This specimen comes from a study of blood T cells in healthy people across ages. Then a second PCR, running roughly 6 to 12 cycles, was carried out with a sample-barcoded 5' primer and a J-beta primer mix. TCRdb reanalysed the 5' RACE reads using MiXCR and keeps one entry per CDR3 protein. The data hold 540,000 or so distinct CDR3 sequences, with 25% to 30% observed a single time.

This chain uses TRBV4-3 with TRBJ2-3; 9 nucleotides agree with TRBD2. The receptor was isolated from a woman in her 70s in good health. The sequenced sample was blood. The CDR3 DNA reads TGCGCCAGCAGCCAAGAGCGGGGTAGCGGGGGTTACACAGATACGCAGTATTTT. Its protein is CASSQERGSGGYTDTQYF.